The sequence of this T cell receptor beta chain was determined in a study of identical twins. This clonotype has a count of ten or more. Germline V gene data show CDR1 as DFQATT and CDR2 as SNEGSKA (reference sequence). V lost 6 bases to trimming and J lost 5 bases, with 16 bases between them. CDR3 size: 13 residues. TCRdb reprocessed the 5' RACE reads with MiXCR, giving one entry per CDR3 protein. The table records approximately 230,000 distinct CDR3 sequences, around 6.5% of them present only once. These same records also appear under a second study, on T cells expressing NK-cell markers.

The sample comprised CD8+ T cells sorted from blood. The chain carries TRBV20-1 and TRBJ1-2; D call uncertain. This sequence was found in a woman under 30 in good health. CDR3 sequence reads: CSAPSTDLYGYTF. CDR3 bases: TGCAGTGCCCCTTCGACGGATTTGTATGGCTACACCTTC.